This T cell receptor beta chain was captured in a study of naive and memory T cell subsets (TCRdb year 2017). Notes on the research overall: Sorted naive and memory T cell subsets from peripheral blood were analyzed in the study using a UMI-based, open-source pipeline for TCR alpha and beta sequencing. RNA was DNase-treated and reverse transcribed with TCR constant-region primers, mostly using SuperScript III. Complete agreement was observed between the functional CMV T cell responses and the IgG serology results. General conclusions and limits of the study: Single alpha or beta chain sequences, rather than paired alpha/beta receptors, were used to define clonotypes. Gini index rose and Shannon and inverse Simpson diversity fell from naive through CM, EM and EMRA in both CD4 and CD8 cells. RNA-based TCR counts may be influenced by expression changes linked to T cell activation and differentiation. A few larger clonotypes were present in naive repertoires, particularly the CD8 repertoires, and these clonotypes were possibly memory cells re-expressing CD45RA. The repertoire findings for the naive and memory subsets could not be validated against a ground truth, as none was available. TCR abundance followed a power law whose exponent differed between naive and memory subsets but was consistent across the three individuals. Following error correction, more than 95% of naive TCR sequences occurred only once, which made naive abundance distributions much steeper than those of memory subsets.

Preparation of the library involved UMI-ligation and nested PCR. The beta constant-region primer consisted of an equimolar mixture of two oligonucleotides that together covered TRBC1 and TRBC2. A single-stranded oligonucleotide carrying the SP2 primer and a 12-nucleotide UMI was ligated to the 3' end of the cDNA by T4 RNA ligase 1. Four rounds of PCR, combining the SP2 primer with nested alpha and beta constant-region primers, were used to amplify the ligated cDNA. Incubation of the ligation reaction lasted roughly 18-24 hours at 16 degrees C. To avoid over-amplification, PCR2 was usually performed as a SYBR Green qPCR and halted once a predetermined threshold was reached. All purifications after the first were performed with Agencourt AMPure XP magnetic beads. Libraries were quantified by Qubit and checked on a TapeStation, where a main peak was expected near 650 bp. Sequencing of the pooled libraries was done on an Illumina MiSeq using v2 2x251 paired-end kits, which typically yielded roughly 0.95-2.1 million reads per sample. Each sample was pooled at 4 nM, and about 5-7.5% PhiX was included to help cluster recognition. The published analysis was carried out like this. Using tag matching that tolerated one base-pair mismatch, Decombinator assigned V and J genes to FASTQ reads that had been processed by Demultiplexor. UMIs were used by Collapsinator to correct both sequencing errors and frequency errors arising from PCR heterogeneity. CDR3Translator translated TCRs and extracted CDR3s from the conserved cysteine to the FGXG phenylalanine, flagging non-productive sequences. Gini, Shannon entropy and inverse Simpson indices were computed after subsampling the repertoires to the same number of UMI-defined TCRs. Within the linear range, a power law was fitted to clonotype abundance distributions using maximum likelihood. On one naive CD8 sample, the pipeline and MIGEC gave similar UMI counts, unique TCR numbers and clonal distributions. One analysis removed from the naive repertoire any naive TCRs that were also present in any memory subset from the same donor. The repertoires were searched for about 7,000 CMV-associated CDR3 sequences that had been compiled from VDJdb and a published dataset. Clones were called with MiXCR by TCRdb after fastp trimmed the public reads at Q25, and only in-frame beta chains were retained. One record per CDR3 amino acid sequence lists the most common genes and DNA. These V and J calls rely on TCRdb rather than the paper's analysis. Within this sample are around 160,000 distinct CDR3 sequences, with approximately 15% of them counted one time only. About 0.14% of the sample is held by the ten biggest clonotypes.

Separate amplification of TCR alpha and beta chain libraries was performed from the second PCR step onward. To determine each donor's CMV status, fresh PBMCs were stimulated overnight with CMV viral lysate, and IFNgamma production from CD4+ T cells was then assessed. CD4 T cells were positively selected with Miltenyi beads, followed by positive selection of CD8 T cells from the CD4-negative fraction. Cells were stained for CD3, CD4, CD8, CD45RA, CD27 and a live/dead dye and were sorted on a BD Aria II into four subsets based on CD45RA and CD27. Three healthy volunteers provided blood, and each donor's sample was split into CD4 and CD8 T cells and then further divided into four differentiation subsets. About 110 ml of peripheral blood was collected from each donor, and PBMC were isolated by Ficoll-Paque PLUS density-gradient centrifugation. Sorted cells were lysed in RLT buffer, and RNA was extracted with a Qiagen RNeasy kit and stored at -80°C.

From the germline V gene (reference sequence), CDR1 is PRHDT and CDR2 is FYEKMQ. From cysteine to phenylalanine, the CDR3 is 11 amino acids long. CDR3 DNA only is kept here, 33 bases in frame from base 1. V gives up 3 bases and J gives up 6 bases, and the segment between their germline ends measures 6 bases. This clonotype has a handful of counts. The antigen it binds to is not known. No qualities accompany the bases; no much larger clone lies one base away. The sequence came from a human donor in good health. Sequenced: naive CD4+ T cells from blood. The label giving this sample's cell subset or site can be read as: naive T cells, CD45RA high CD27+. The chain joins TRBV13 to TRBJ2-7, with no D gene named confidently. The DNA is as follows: TGTGCCAGCAGCTTCCGGAGCGAGCAGTACTTC. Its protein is CASSFRSEQYF.